The 8 T cell receptor beta chains in this list originate from one sample, sequenced in a study of response to subunit inactivated influenza vaccine. TCRdb re-derived calls from the RT-PCR reads in MiXCR, one entry per CDR3 protein. The profile shows around 200,000 distinct CDR3 sequences, about 15% of them singletons. The source was CD8+ T cells sorted from PBMCs, collected about 5 days after vaccination. Every receptor here comes from a man in his forties or fifties who received an inactivated influenza vaccine.

The chain uses TRBV24-1 and TRBJ2-6; D possibly corresponds to TRBD1 (6 bases). CDR1 and CDR2 from the germline V gene are KGHDR and SFDVKD. Trimming cost V 5 bases and J 2 bases, with 9 bases left between them. This CDR3 comprises 15 residues. CDR3 protein: CATSGGPPGANVLTF. The CDR3 DNA reads TGTGCCACCAGTGGGGGGCCCCCTGGGGCCAACGTCCTGACTTTC.

This clonotype has only a few counts. The chain has TRBV11-2 and TRBJ2-3; D possibly uses TRBD1 or TRBD2 (5 bases each). The CDR3 has 16 amino acids. Trimming left V 3 bases short and J 4 bases short, with 17 bases between. Germline CDR1 and CDR2: SGHAT and FQNNGV. This CDR3 is CASSFLPGPGADTQYF. Written as DNA, the CDR3 is TGTGCCAGCAGCTTTCTTCCGGGACCTGGGGCAGATACGCAGTATTTT.

The chain has TRBV11-1 and TRBJ2-5; D unclear. Between the trimmed V and J ends, which lost 4 bases and 2 bases, there was a span of 11 bases. The CDR3 has 14 residues. Germline values: CDR1 SGHAT, CDR2 FQDESV (reference sequence). CDR3 amino acids: CASSSPGWQETQYF. The CDR3 DNA reads TGTGCCAGCAGCTCGCCCGGCTGGCAAGAGACCCAGTACTTC.

This clonotype has ten or more counts. The chain combines TRBV4-1 with TRBJ2-4; D gene unclear. Between the trimmed V and J ends, which lost 1 base and 9 bases, there was a span of 10 bases. CDR3 length equals 13 residues. The germline gives CDR1 MGHRA, CDR2 YSYEKL. The CDR3 loop reads CASSQVTGGIQYF. In nucleotides, the CDR3 is TGCGCCAGCAGCCAAGTAACGGGCGGCATTCAGTACTTC.

This clonotype appeared many times. This chain joins TRBV4-1 and TRBJ2-2; possibly TRBD1 for D (6 bases). The CDR3 is 15 residues long. CDR1 is MGHRA and CDR2 is YSYEKL in the germline V gene. The ends were cut back, 1 base at V and 4 bases at J, with 10 bases in the middle. CDR3 residues: CASSQGQGFTGELFF. In DNA form, the CDR3 reads TGCGCCAGCAGCCAAGGCCAGGGGTTCACCGGGGAGCTGTTTTTT.

This clonotype was seen a handful of times. The chain has TRBV3-1 and TRBJ2-2, with 7 bases that match TRBD1. Germline V gene lookup returns CDR1 LGHDT and CDR2 YNNKEL (reference sequence). This CDR3 is built from 14 residues. V shed 8 bases, J shed 3 bases, and the junction held 6 bases outside the gene matches. CDR3: CASCPGTDTGELFF. The CDR3 DNA follows: TGTGCCAGCTGTCCCGGGACAGACACCGGGGAGCTGTTTTTT. Filled out from reference TRBV3-1 and TRBJ2-2, the complete variable domain reads DTAVSQTPKYLVTQMGNDKSIKCEQNLGHDTMYWYKQDSKKFLKIMFSYNNKELIINETVPNRFSPKSPDKAHLNLHINSLELGDSAVYFCASCPGTDTGELFFGEGSRLTVL.

The chain joins TRBV12-3 or TRBV12-4 to TRBJ2-3, with TRBD1 identical over 12 bases. The CDR3 length is 14 residues. V lost 6 bases, J lost 4 bases, and 2 bases stayed unmatched. The DNA for the CDR3 is TGTGCCAGCAGGGGACAGGGGGCCTCAGATACGCAGTATTTT. Its protein is CASRGQGASDTQYF.

The chain combines TRBV9 with TRBJ2-6, with D unclear. Germline V gene data show CDR1 as SGDLS and CDR2 as YYNGEE. There are 15 residues in the CDR3. V was shortened by 3 bases and J by 2 bases, with 9 bases between the two germline ends. This CDR3 reads CASSGRGTGANVLTF. As DNA, the CDR3 is TGTGCCAGCAGCGGGCGAGGCACTGGGGCCAACGTCCTGACTTTC.